This paragraph reports one T cell receptor beta chain. The table lists this clonotype with a few counts. There is no known antigen for this receptor. The record has no base qualities; no much larger clone is one base away. The data were taken from a study of T cells after yellow fever vaccination (dated by TCRdb to between 2019 and 2020). General notes on the study: Libraries from fractions with low cell numbers were prepared with the SMART-Seq v4 Ultra Low Input RNA kit. Bulk TCR alpha and beta repertoires were sequenced longitudinally to track T-cell clones before and after primary and booster YFV17D yellow fever vaccination. The cohort comprised two healthy male donors, one aged 18 to 30 and one aged 30 to 40 years. Blood was drawn at multiple timepoints before and after primary and secondary immunization, with bulk PBMC replicates and cell subsets isolated.

This sample's treatment or condition label indicates: live attenuated yellow fever vaccine strain. A standard Ficoll-Paque protocol was used to isolate PBMCs from peripheral blood. Dynabeads CD4 and CD8 positive selection kits were used to isolate CD4 and CD8 T-cell fractions. TriZol was used to extract RNA from bulk PBMCs, CD4 and CD8 fractions, and dextramer-positive and dextramer-negative fractions. From a lookup of the germline V gene, CDR1 and CDR2 are KGHDR and SFDVKD. V loses 4 bases of germline sequence and J loses 2 bases, and the interval between the two ends is 18 bases. Its CDR3 holds 17 amino acids, cysteine through phenylalanine. The entry retains the CDR3 DNA only, 51 bases that are in frame from base 1. The run used an Illumina NovaSeq 6000. TCR cDNA was made using 5'RACE template switching, a step that added a universal primer site and unique molecular identifiers. Priming of cDNA synthesis was performed from both the TCR alpha and TCR beta constant segments. Two PCR steps were used to amplify libraries, with sample barcodes and sequencing adapters being added in the second step. Sequencing of libraries was done on Illumina HiSeq 2500 (2x100 bp) or NovaSeq (2x150 bp). In the source study's methods: Demultiplexing of reads and collapsing into UMI consensus sequences were performed with MIGEC, and V(D)J alignment was carried out with MiXCR. Vaccine-responding clonotypes were defined with edgeR using replicate PBMC samples, requiring FDR below 0.01 and a log2 fold change above 5 up to day 15. Each bulk clonotype received a CD4 or CD8 identity based on whether the sequenced CD4 or CD8 repertoire contained that clonotype at higher abundance. TCRdb trimmed the raw reads at Q25, called clones with MiXCR and kept productive beta chains. Merged by CDR3 protein, the rows form single entries marked with the most common genes and DNA. Clone size and V and J calls follow TCRdb, not the original study. For this sample there are 150,000 to 200,000 distinct CDR3 sequences; approximately 11% appear just once. 36% of the sample belongs to the ten largest clones.

What the authors observed across the whole study: Because the study included only a couple of donors, the extent to which the findings can be generalized is limited. A small fraction of clonotypes appeared in both the CD4 and CD8 compartments, likely as a result of convergent recombination. FACS-sorted repertoires could contain abundant contaminating clonotypes from the bulk population, so computational filtering was required. Most clones expanded after primary vaccination were re-detected after the booster (approximately 95% of CD4 and roughly 87% of CD8), suggesting broad memory maintenance. The secondary T-cell response was weaker than the primary response but faster, peaking on day 5 instead of day 15.

This chain joins TRBV24-1 to TRBJ2-3, and the D gene may be TRBD1, 6 bases matching. The sequence was obtained from a man between 18 and 35 years old who received the YFV17D yellow fever vaccine. The starting material was CD8+ T cells sorted from PBMCs, obtained 15 days after the yellow fever booster vaccination. The nucleotide sequence is given as TGTGCCACCAGTGACAACCCAGGGGTAACTTACACAGATACGCAGTATTTT. This encodes CATSDNPGVTYTDTQYF.